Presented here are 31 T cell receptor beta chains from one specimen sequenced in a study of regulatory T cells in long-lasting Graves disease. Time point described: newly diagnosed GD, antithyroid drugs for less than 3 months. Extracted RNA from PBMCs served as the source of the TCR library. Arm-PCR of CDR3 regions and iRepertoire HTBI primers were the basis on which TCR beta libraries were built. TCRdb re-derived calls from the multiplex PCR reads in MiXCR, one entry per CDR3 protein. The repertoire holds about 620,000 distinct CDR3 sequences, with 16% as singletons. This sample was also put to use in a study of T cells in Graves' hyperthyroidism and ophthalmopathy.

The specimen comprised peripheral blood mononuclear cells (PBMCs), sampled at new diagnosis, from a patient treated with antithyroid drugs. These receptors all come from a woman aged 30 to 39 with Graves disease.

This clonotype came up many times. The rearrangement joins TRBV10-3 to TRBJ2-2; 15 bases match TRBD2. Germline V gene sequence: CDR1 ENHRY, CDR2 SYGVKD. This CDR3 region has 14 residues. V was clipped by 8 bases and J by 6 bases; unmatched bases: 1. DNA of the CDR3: TGTGCCATCGGACTAGCGGGAGGGCCCGGGGAGCTGTTTTTT. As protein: CAIGLAGGPGELFF.

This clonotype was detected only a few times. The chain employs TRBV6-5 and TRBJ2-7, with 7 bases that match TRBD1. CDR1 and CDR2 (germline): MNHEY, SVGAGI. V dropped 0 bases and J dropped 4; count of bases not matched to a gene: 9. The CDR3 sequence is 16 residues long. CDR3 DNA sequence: TGTGCCAGCAGTTACTCGAGCAGGGGGAGCGCTTACGAGCAGTACTTC. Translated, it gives CASSYSSRGSAYEQYF.

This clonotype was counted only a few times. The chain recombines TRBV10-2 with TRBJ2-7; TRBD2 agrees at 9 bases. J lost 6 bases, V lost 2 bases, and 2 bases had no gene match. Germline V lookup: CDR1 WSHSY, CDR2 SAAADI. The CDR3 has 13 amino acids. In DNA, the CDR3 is TGCGCCAGCAGTGAGCTACTAGCGGGCGAGCAGTACTTC. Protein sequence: CASSELLAGEQYF.

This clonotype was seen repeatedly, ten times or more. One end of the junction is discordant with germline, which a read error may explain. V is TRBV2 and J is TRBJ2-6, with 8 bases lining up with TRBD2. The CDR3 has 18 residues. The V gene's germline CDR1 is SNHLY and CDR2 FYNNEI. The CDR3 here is CASREAGVANSGANVLTF. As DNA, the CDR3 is TGTGCCAGCAGGGAAGCGGGAGTAGCCAACTCTGGGGCCAACGTCCTGACTTTC.

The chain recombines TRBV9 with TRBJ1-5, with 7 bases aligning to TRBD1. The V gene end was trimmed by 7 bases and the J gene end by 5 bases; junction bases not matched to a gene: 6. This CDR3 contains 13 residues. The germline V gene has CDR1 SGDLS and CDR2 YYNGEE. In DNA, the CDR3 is TGTGCCAGCCTGGGACAGACATATCAGCCCCAGCATTTT. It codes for CASLGQTYQPQHF.

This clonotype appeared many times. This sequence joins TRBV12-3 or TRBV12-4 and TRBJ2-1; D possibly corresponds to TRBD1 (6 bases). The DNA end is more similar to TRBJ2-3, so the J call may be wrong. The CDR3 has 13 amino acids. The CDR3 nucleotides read TGTGCCAGCAGTCCAAACAGGGAAACTACGCAGTATTTT. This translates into CASSPNRETTQYF.

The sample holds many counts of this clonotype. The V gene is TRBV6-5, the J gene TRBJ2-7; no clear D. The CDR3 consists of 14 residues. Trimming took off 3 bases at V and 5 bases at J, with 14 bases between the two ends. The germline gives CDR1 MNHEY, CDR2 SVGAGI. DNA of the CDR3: TGTGCCAGCAGTTATACCCTCGGGCGAAACGAGCAGTACTTC. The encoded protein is CASSYTLGRNEQYF.

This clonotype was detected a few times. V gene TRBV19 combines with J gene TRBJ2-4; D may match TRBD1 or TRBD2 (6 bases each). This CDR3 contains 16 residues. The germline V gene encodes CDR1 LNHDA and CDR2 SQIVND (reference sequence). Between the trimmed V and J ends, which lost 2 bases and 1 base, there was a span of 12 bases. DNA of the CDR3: TGTGCCAGTAGTATAACAGGGAGGCGGGCCAAAAACATTCAGTACTTC. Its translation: CASSITGRRAKNIQYF.

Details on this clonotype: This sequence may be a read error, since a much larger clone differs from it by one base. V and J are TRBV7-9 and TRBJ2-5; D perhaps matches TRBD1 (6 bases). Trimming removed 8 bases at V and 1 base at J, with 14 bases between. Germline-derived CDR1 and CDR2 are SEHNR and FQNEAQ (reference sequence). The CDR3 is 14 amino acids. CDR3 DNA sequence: TGTGCCAGCGGATGGGGCAGGGGCCAAGAGACCCAGTACTTC. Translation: CASGWGRGQETQYF.

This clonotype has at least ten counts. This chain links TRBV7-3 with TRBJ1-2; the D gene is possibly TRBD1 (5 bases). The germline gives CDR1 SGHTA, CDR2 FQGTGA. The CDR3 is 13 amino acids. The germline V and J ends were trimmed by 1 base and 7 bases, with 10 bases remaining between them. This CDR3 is CASSLNGGGGYTF. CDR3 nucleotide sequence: TGTGCCAGCAGCTTAAACGGGGGTGGTGGCTACACCTTC.

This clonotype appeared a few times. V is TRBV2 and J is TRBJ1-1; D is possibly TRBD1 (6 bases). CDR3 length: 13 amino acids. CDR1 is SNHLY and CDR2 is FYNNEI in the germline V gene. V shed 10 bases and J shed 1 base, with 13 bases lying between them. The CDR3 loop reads CATDPRGNTEAFF. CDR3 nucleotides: TGTGCCACCGACCCCAGGGGGAACACTGAAGCTTTCTTT.

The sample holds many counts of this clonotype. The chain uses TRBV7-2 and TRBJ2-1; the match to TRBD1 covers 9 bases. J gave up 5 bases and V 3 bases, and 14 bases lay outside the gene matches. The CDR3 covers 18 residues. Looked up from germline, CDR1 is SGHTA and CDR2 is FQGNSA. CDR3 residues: CASSFTGGERIRNNEQFF. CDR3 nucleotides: TGTGCCAGCAGCTTCACAGGGGGCGAGAGAATCCGGAACAATGAGCAGTTCTTC.

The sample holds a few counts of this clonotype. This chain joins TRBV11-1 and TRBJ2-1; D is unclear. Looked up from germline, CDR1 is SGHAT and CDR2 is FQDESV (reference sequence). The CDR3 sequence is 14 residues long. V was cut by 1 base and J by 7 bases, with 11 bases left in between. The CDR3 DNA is TGTGCCAGCAGCTTAGATAGTGGCCAAAATGAGCAGTTCTTC. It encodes CASSLDSGQNEQFF.

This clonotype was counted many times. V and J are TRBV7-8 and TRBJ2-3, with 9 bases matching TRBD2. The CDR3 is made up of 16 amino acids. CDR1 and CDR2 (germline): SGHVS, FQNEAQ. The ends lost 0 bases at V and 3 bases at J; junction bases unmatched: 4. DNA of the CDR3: TGTGCCAGCAGCTTAGCTAGCGGGAGCGGTACAGATACGCAGTATTTT. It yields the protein CASSLASGSGTDTQYF.

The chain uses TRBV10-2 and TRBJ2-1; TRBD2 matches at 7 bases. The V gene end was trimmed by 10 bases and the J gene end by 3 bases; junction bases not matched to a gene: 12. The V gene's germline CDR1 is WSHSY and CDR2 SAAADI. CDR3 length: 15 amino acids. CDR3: CATNRGEGIYNEQFF. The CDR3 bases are TGCGCCACCAACCGGGGGGAAGGGATCTACAATGAGCAGTTCTTC.

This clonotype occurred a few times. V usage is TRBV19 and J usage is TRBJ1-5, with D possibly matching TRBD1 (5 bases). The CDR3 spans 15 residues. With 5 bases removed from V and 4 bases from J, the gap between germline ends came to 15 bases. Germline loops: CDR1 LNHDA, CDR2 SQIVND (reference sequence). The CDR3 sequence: CASSLAGGLNQPQHF. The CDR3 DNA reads TGTGCCAGTAGTCTCGCGGGGGGACTAAATCAGCCCCAGCATTTT. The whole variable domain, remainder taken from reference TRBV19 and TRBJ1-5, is DGGITQSPKYLFRKEGQNVTLSCEQNLNHDAMYWYRQDPGQGLRLIYYSQIVNDFQKGDIAEGYSVSREKKESFPLTVTSAQKNPTAFYLCASSLAGGLNQPQHFGDGTRLSIL.

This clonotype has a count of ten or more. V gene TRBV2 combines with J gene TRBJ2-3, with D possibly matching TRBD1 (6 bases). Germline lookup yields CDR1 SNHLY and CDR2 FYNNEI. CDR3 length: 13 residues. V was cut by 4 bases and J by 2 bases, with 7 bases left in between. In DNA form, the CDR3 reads TGTGCCAGCAGTGGGGACATCACAGATACGCAGTATTTT. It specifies CASSGDITDTQYF.

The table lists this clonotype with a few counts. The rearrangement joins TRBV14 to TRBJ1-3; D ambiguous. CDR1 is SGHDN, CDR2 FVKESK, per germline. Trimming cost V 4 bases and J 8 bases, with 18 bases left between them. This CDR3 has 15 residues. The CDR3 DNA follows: TGTGCCAGCAGCCGGGGTTCGGGCCTGACCTACACCATATATTTT. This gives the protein CASSRGSGLTYTIYF.

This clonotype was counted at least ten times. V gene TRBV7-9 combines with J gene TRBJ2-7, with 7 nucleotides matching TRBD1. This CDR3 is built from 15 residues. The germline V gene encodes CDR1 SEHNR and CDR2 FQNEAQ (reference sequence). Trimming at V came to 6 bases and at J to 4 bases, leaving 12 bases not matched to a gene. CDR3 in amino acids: CASSRGTAIQYEQYF. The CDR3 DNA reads TGTGCCAGCAGTAGAGGGACAGCAATTCAATACGAGCAGTACTTC.

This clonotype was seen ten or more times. The CDR3, as DNA: TGTGGGGGGGACACTGAAGCTTTCTTT. This translates into CGGDTEAFF. The chain couples TRBV28 to TRBJ1-1, with D possibly TRBD1 on 5 matching bases. Germline V gene sequence: CDR1 MDHEN, CDR2 SYDVKM. The CDR3 is made up of 9 amino acids.

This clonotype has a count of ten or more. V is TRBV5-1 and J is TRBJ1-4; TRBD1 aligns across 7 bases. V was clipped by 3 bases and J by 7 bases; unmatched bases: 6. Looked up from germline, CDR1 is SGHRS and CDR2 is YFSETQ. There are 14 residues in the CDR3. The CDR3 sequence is CASSYRQGGEKLFF. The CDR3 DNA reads TGCGCCAGCAGCTATCGACAGGGTGGTGAAAAACTGTTTTTT.

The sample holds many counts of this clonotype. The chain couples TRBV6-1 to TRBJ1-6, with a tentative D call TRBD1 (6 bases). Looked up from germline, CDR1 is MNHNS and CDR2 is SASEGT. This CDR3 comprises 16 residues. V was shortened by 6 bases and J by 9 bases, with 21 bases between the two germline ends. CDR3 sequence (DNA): TGTGCCAGCAGAACCCAAGGGGGGGGGGGTGGTTCACCCCTCCACTTT. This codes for CASRTQGGGGGSPLHF.

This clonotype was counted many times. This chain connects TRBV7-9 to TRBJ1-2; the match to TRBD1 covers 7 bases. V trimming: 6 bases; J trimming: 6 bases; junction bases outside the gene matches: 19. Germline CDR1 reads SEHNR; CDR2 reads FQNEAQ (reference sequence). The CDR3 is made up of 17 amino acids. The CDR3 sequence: CASRQSTGVRVSNGYTF. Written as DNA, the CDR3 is TGTGCCAGCAGGCAGAGTACAGGGGTTAGAGTGAGCAATGGCTACACCTTC.

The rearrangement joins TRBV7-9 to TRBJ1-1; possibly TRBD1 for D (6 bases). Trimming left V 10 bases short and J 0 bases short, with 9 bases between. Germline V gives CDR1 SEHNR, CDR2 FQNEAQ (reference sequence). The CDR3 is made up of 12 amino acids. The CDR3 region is CATTGLNTEAFF. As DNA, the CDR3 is TGTGCCACCACAGGGTTGAACACTGAAGCTTTCTTT.

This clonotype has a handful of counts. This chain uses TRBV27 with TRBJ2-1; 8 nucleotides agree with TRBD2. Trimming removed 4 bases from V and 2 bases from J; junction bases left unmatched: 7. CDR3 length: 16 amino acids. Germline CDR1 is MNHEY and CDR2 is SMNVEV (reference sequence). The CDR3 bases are TGTGCCAGCAGTTCAGCGGGAGTAACCGCCTACAATGAGCAGTTCTTC. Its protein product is CASSSAGVTAYNEQFF.

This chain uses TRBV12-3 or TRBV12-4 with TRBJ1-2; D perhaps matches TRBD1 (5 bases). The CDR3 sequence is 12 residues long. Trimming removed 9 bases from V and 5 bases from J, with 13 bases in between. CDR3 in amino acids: CASSGRGYGYTF. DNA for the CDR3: TGTGCCAGTTCAGGGCGGGGGTATGGCTACACCTTC.

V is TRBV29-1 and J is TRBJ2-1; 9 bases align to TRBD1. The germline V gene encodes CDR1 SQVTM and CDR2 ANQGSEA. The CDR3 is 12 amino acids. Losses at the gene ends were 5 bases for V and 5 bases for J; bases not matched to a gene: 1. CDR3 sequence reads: CSVRDRDNEQFF. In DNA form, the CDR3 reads TGCAGCGTTCGGGACAGGGACAATGAGCAGTTCTTC.

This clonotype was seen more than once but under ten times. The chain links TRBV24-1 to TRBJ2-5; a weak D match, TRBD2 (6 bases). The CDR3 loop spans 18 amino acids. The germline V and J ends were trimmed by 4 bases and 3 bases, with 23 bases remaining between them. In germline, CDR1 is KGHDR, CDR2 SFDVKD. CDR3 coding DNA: TGTGCCACCAGTGACCCAAACCCGGGACTCCCACGAAAAGAGACCCAGTACTTC. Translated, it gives CATSDPNPGLPRKETQYF.

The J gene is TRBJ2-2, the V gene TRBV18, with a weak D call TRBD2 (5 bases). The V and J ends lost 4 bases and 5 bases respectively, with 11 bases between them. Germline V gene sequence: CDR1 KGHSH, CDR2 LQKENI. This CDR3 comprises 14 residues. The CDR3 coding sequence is TGTGCCAGCTCACAGAACGGCGGGACCGGGGAGCTGTTTTTT. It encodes CASSQNGGTGELFF.

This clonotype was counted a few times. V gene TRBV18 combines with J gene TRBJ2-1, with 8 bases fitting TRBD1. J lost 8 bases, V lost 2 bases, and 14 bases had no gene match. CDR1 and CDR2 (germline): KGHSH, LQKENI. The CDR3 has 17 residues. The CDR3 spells CASSPIVSVAGGYEQFF. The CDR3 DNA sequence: TGTGCCAGCTCACCAATCGTATCGGTAGCAGGGGGCTATGAGCAGTTCTTC. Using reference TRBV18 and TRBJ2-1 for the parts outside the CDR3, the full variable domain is NAGVMQNPRHLVRRRGQEARLRCSPMKGHSHVYWYRQLPEEGLKFMVYLQKENIIDESGMPKERFSAEFPKEGPSILRIQQVVRGDSAAYFCASSPIVSVAGGYEQFFGPGTRLTVL.

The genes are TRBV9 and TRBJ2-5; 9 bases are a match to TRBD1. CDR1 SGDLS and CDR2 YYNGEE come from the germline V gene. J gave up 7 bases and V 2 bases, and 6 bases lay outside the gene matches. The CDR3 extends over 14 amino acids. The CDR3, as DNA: TGTGCCAGCAGCGTTACAGGGGGCGTGGGGACCCAGTACTTC. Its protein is CASSVTGGVGTQYF.